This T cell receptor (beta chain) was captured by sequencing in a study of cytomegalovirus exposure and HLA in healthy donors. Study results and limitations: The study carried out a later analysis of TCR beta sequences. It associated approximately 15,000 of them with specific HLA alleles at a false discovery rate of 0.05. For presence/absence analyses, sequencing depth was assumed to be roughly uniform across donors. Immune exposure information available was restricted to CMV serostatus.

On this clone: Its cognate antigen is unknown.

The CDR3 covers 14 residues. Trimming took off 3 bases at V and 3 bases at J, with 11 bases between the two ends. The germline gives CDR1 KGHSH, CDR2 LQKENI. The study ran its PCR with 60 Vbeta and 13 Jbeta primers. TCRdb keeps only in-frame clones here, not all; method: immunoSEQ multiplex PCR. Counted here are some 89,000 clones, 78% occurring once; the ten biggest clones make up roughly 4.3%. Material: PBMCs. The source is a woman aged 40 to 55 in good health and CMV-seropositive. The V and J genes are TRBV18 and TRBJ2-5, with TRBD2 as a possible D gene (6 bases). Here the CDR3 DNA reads TGTGCCAGCTCACCCTCGCCTAGCGAAGAGACCCAGTACTTC. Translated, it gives CASSPSPSEETQYF.